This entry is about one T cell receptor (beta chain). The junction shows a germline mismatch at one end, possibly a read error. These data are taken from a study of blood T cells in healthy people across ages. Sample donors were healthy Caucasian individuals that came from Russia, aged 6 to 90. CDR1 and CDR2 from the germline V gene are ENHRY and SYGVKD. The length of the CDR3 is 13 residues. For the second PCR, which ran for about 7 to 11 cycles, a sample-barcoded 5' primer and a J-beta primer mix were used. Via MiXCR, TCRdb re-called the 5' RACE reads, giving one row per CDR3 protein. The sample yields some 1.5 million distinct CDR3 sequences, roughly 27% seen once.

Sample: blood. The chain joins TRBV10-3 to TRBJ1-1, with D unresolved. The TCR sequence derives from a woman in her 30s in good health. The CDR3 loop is CALSDPTLDDAFF. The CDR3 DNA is TGTGCCCTCAGTGATCCGACCTTGGACGACGCTTTCTTT.